This TCR beta chain was recovered during a study of OX40 agonist ivuxolimab in advanced cancers. Study at large: Patients were 82.7% male with ages roughly 20 to 85, mean about 60.

This table comes from immunoSEQ multiplex PCR, and its TCRdb copy is limited to in-frame clones, with some not included. Among 50,000 to 65,000 clones listed, around 88% were seen once. The CDR3 is made up of 15 amino acids. The V gene's germline CDR1 is SGHVS and CDR2 FQNEAQ. The V end lost 2 bases, the J end lost 3 bases, and 14 bases lay between the germline ends. This sequence joins TRBV7-8 and TRBJ2-7; D is possibly TRBD1 or TRBD2 (5 bases each). Sample: CD4+ or CD8+ T cells sorted from blood, taken in a trial of the OX40 agonist ivuxolimab. This receptor was taken from an adult with an advanced solid tumor such as melanoma, head and neck, liver or kidney cancer. CDR3 nucleotides: TGTGCCAGCAGCTTATCCGGGACGGCGGGCTACGAGCAGTACTTC. This codes for CASSLSGTAGYEQYF.